This passage covers 14 T cell receptor beta chains from one sample sequenced in a study of cytomegalovirus exposure and HLA in healthy donors. Primers for the PCR totalled 60 Vbeta and 13 Jbeta. The assay was immunoSEQ multiplex PCR, and TCRdb's table has in-frame clones only and misses some. The sample holds some 150,000 clones; 80% are singletons and the top ten take about 2.2%. Sequencing was carried out using PBMCs. Receptors originate from a man between 50 and 59 years old in good health and CMV-seronegative.

This chain uses TRBV5-1 with TRBJ2-3; D is possibly TRBD1 (6 bases). CDR3 length: 14 amino acids. Between the trimmed V and J ends, which lost 5 bases and 0 bases, there was a span of 10 bases. Per the germline V gene, CDR1 is SGHRS and CDR2 is YFSETQ. CDR3 nucleotide sequence: TGCGCCAGCAGGAGGACAGAAAGCACAGATACGCAGTATTTT. It codes for CASRRTESTDTQYF.

For the CDR3, the DNA is TGCAGCGTTGAACGGCTAGCGGGGAGCCCCTACGAGCAGTACTTC. It is translated as CSVERLAGSPYEQYF. The V gene is TRBV29-1, the J gene TRBJ2-7, with 9 bases identical to TRBD2. The junction had 7 bases not matched to a gene; V was cut back by 2 bases and J by 2 bases. Germline lookup yields CDR1 SQVTM and CDR2 ANQGSEA. The CDR3 extends over 15 amino acids.

This chain joins TRBV18 and TRBJ1-4; perhaps TRBD1 as D (6 bases). Trimming left V 5 bases short and J 7 bases short, with 17 bases between. The CDR3 runs 15 residues. Germline assignment: CDR1 KGHSH and CDR2 LQKENI. CDR3 in amino acids: CASSSTGLGGEKLFF. CDR3 nucleotides: TGTGCCAGCTCATCGACAGGCCTCGGCGGTGAAAAACTGTTTTTT.

This chain joins TRBV18 and TRBJ1-1, with D possibly being TRBD1 (5 bases). V gave up 3 bases and J gave up 3 bases, with 11 bases separating them. Germline V gene lookup returns CDR1 KGHSH and CDR2 LQKENI. This CDR3 contains 14 residues. The CDR3 coding sequence is TGTGCCAGCTCACCGTGGGGCGAGGACACTGAAGCTTTCTTT. This sequence encodes CASSPWGEDTEAFF.

The V and J genes are TRBV5-1 and TRBJ1-2; D not certain. V lost 1 base, J lost 2 bases, and 6 bases lay in between. This CDR3 has 13 residues. Germline V lookup: CDR1 SGHRS, CDR2 YFSETQ. The CDR3 coding sequence is TGCGCCAGCAGCTTGACAGAGAACTATGGCTACACCTTC. Translated, it gives CASSLTENYGYTF. Combining the CDR3 with reference TRBV5-1 and TRBJ1-2 gives the whole variable domain KAGVTQTPRYLIKTRGQQVTLSCSPISGHRSVSWYQQTPGQGLQFLFEYFSETQRNKGNFPGRFSGRQFSNSRSEMNVSTLELGDSALYLCASSLTENYGYTFGSGTRLTVV.

The chain is built from TRBV6-5 and TRBJ2-5; 8 nucleotides match TRBD2. J lost 2 bases, V lost 6 bases, and 2 bases had no gene match. Looked up from germline, CDR1 is MNHEY and CDR2 is SVGAGI. The CDR3 loop spans 13 amino acids. CDR3 protein: CASSRGGQETQYF. In DNA, the CDR3 is TGTGCCAGCAGCCGCGGGGGGCAAGAGACCCAGTACTTC.

In its sample, this clone was seen once. This chain joins TRBV7-9 and TRBJ2-7; D is unclear. V was trimmed by 5 bases and J by 7 bases, leaving 12 bases between them. Per germline, CDR1 SEHNR and CDR2 FQNEAQ (reference sequence). The CDR3 spans 12 residues. In nucleotides, the CDR3 is TGTGCCAGCAGCCTAGGACCAGGTGAGCAGTACTTC. This translates into CASSLGPGEQYF.

This rearrangement joins TRBV30 to TRBJ2-3; unclear D gene. V was pared by 0 bases and J by 3 bases, with 7 bases between. The CDR3 consists of 13 residues. Germline CDR1 is GTSNPN and CDR2 is SVGIG (reference sequence). CDR3 sequence: CAWSVSRTDTQYF. The CDR3 nucleotides read TGTGCCTGGAGTGTGAGCCGGACAGATACGCAGTATTTT.

The rearrangement links TRBV28 to TRBJ1-2; TRBD1 is a possible D gene (6 bases). Germline V CDR1 and CDR2: MDHEN, SYDVKM. V was trimmed by 6 bases and J by 7 bases, leaving 24 bases between them. This CDR3 is 16 amino acids long. CDR3 coding DNA: TGTGCCAGCAGCTCGTATGGACGGGGGGCTGCGGGTGGCTACACCTTC. Its protein is CASSSYGRGAAGGYTF.

The chain is built from TRBV6-4 and TRBJ2-2; D perhaps matches TRBD1 (6 bases). From germline, CDR1 is MRHNA and CDR2 SNTAGT. V was clipped by 4 bases and J by 1 base, with 7 bases between them. The CDR3 covers 14 residues. CDR3 residues: CASSVQGNTGELFF. CDR3 DNA sequence: TGTGCCAGCAGTGTACAGGGGAACACCGGGGAGCTGTTTTTT.

The chain uses TRBV18 and TRBJ2-4, with 7 bases matching TRBD1. Trimming took 6 bases from V and 0 from J; bases not matched to a gene: 8. This CDR3 spans 16 amino acids. Germline loops: CDR1 KGHSH, CDR2 LQKENI. This CDR3 reads CASSDRPDLAKNIQYF. For the CDR3, the DNA is TGTGCCAGCTCGGACAGGCCCGATCTAGCCAAAAACATTCAGTACTTC.

V and J are TRBV9 and TRBJ2-1, with TRBD2 matching 7 bases. The J segment lost 0 bases and the V segment lost 6 bases, leaving 12 bases of the junction unmatched. This CDR3 spans 17 amino acids. Germline values: CDR1 SGDLS, CDR2 YYNGEE. The CDR3 loop is CASKKGDYFGSYNEQFF. CDR3 in DNA: TGTGCCAGCAAAAAAGGGGACTATTTTGGCTCCTACAATGAGCAGTTCTTC.

V is TRBV5-1 and J is TRBJ1-5; no reliable D call. Germline V gene sequence: CDR1 SGHRS, CDR2 YFSETQ. The CDR3 has 15 amino acids. With 0 bases removed from V and 3 bases from J, the gap between germline ends came to 10 bases. The CDR3 protein is CASSLEPGYNQPQHF. The DNA of the CDR3 is TGCGCCAGCAGCTTGGAACCGGGATACAATCAGCCCCAGCATTTT.

This chain joins TRBV9 and TRBJ2-7, with a tentative D call TRBD2 (6 bases). The V gene lost 4 bases and the J gene lost 6 bases, with 29 bases spanning the gap. Germline CDR1 SGDLS, CDR2 YYNGEE. CDR3 length equals 18 residues. CDR3 sequence: CASSSGVVSSLHPGEQYF. CDR3 nucleotides: TGTGCCAGCAGCTCGGGGGTGGTTTCTAGCCTCCACCCGGGCGAGCAGTACTTC.